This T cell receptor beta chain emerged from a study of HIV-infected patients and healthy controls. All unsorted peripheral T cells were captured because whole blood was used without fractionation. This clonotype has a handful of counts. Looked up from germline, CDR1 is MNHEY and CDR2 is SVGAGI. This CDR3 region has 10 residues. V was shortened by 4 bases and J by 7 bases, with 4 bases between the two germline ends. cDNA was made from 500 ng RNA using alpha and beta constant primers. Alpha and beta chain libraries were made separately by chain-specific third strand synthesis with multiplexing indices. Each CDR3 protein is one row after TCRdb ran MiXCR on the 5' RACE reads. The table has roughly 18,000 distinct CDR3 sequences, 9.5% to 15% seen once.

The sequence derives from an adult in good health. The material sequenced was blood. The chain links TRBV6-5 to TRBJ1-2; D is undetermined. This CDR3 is CASSLFGYTF. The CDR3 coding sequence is TGTGCCAGCAGTTTATTTGGCTACACCTTC.